The clone carrying this T cell receptor (beta chain) was observed a handful of times. The antigen is not known. This sample is drawn from a study of beta chain features in type 1 diabetes. Whole-study results and caveats: Researchers could not determine here whether HLA type influences TCRB rearrangement. Within each of all four CD4+ subsets, Type 1 diabetes patients had TCRB CDR3s that were moderately but significantly shorter.

The investigators reverse transcribed all of the isolated RNA, so they sequenced expressed TCRB transcripts. Sequenced by immunoSEQ multiplex PCR; TCRdb stores in-frame clones only, minus some. The table lists roughly 170,000 clones, about 12% of them singletons. A single heparinised blood sample, averaging around 110 mL, was obtained per donor. CDR1 SGHRS and CDR2 YFSETQ come from the germline V gene. This CDR3 has 15 amino acids. Losses at the gene ends were 0 bases for V and 8 bases for J; bases not matched to a gene: 6. The chain links TRBV5-1 to TRBJ1-4, with 8 bases matching TRBD1. This receptor was obtained from a woman between 18 and 29 years old in good health. Sequencing used central memory CD4+ T cells from blood. This CDR3 is CASSLEQGGYEKLFF. In DNA, the CDR3 is TGCGCCAGCAGCTTGGAACAGGGGGGATACGAAAAACTGTTTTTT.